Shown below are 25 T cell receptor beta chains from a single sample sequenced in a study of T cell changes during pregnancy in multiple sclerosis. The repertoire was sequenced with immunoSEQ multiplex PCR; TCRdb's copy has only in-frame clones and lacks some. Of just under 50,000 clones in the sample, approximately 93% were seen once. Material: CD4+ T cells from peripheral blood mononuclear cells, obtained in the third trimester of pregnancy. These TCRs come from a female donor with multiple sclerosis, enrolled in a pregnancy study.

The gene calls are TRBV6-1 and TRBJ1-1; 8 positions match TRBD1. After removal of 1 base from V and 0 bases from J, the junction contained 13 bases not matched to a gene. CDR1 is MNHNS and CDR2 is SASEGT in the germline V gene. The CDR3 length is 19 residues. CDR3 sequence (DNA): TGTGCCAGCAGTGAAGGTGTAGAGGACAGGGACGACATGAACACTGAAGCTTTCTTT. Encoded protein: CASSEGVEDRDDMNTEAFF.

The V gene is TRBV5-8, the J gene TRBJ2-2; D is perhaps TRBD1 (5 bases). CDR3 length equals 14 residues. Germline loops: CDR1 SGHTS, CDR2 YDEGEE. Deletions cut 4 bases from V and 8 bases from J, with 15 bases between. CDR3 region: CASSRNRGVGELFF. As DNA, the CDR3 is TGTGCCAGCAGCCGTAATAGGGGCGTTGGGGAGCTGTTTTTT.

This CDR3 is CASSGSGARSYGYTF. CDR3 nucleotide sequence: TGTGCCAGCAGTGGGTCAGGGGCGCGGTCCTATGGCTACACCTTC. The V call is TRBV2, the J call TRBJ1-2, with D perhaps matching TRBD1 (6 bases). Germline V lookup: CDR1 SNHLY, CDR2 FYNNEI. The CDR3 consists of 15 residues. The V end lost 4 bases, the J end lost 4 bases, and 16 bases lay between the germline ends.

The chain uses TRBV18 and TRBJ2-7, with 7 bases aligning to TRBD2. The germline CDR1 and CDR2 sequences are KGHSH and LQKENI. The CDR3 extends over 14 amino acids. After removal of 0 bases from V and 12 bases from J, the junction contained 11 bases not matched to a gene. Here the CDR3 DNA reads TGTGCCAGCTCACCACCTAAGCCTCGGGAGGAGGTGTACTTC. Encoded protein: CASSPPKPREEVYF.

This clone occurred once. This rearrangement joins TRBV19 to TRBJ1-1; 8 bases align to TRBD1. Germline trimming cut 9 bases from V and 0 bases from J; bases unmatched to any gene: 18. The CDR3 sequence is 18 residues long. Germline CDR1 and CDR2: LNHDA and SQIVND (reference sequence). CDR3 nucleotide sequence: TGTGCCAGCAGGGGGGACAGGATGCACTTCTCCATGAACACTGAAGCTTTCTTT. It yields the protein CASRGDRMHFSMNTEAFF.

This chain uses TRBV19 with TRBJ1-1, with a tentative D call TRBD1 (6 bases). Germline V gene lookup returns CDR1 LNHDA and CDR2 SQIVND (reference sequence). The CDR3 contains 16 residues. Trimming removed 6 bases at V and 4 bases at J, with 21 bases between. Written as DNA, the CDR3 is TGTGCCAGTAGCCCCCGGGGGGGGCAAGGGGGCACTGAAGCTTTCTTT. Its translation: CASSPRGGQGGTEAFF.

In its sample, this clone was seen a few times. This rearrangement joins TRBV7-6 to TRBJ1-4; 8 positions agree with TRBD1. Germline-derived CDR1 and CDR2 are SGHVS and FNYEAQ. This CDR3 spans 14 amino acids. The V segment lost 4 bases and the J segment 8 bases; nucleotides outside the gene matches: 6. The CDR3 sequence is CASSWGQEREKLFF. The CDR3 DNA sequence: TGTGCCAGCAGCTGGGGACAGGAAAGGGAAAAACTGTTTTTT.

The chain couples TRBV19 to TRBJ1-5; TRBD1 matches 8 bases. The CDR3 runs to 17 residues. Germline loops: CDR1 LNHDA, CDR2 SQIVND (reference sequence). The V gene end was trimmed by 4 bases and the J gene end by 0 bases; junction bases not matched to a gene: 8. CDR3 loop: CASSRDRPNYSNQPQHF. DNA of the CDR3: TGTGCCAGTAGTAGGGACAGGCCCAACTATAGCAATCAGCCCCAGCATTTT.

The CDR3 DNA sequence: TGCGCCAGCAGCTTGGGACTAGCGCTAAATACAGATACGCAGTATTTT. It is translated as CASSLGLALNTDTQYF. The gene calls are TRBV5-1 and TRBJ2-3, with 8 positions matching TRBD2. The ends lost 0 bases at V and 3 bases at J; junction bases unmatched: 6. The CDR3 has 16 residues. The germline CDR1 and CDR2 sequences are SGHRS and YFSETQ.

The chain combines TRBV7-8 with TRBJ2-1; D is ambiguous. CDR1 and CDR2 from the germline V gene are SGHVS and FQNEAQ. V gave up 4 bases and J gave up 9 bases, with 16 bases separating them. CDR3 length equals 14 residues. CDR3 sequence: CASSYTPDLGEQFF. CDR3 in DNA: TGTGCCAGCAGCTACACACCCGACTTGGGTGAGCAGTTCTTC. Using reference TRBV7-8 and TRBJ2-1 for the parts outside the CDR3, the full variable domain is GAGVSQSPRYKVAKRGQDVALRCDPISGHVSLFWYQQALGQGPEFLTYFQNEAQLDKSGLPSDRFFAERPEGSVSTLKIQRTQQEDSAVYLCASSYTPDLGEQFFGPGTRLTVL.

V and J are TRBV28 and TRBJ2-7; 7 bases line up with TRBD1. The germline V gene encodes CDR1 MDHEN and CDR2 SYDVKM. V trimming: 6 bases; J trimming: 3 bases; junction bases outside the gene matches: 26. CDR3 size: 20 residues. DNA of the CDR3: TGTGCCAGCAGCTACTCTAGGGCCCGAAGGAGCAGGGACAGACGCTACGAGCAGTACTTC. Translated: CASSYSRARRSRDRRYEQYF.

CDR3 sequence (DNA): TGTGCCAGCAGCCTGGGACAGGGGGCGGATACGCAGTATTTT. Its translation is CASSLGQGADTQYF. The chain recombines TRBV7-9 with TRBJ2-3; 12 nucleotides line up with TRBD1. CDR1 and CDR2 from the germline V gene are SEHNR and FQNEAQ (reference sequence). The CDR3 spans 14 residues. Trimming took 5 bases from V and 6 from J; bases not matched to a gene: 3. Looking up the rest from reference TRBV7-9 and TRBJ2-3 gives the full variable domain: DTGVSQNPRHKITKRGQNVTFRCDPISEHNRLYWYRQTLGQGPEFLTYFQNEAQLEKSRLLSDRFSAERPKGSFSTLEIQRTEQGDSAMYLCASSLGQGADTQYFGPGTRLTVL.

This clone showed up just a few times. The CDR3 DNA sequence: TGTGCCGGCTCGGGTTACTATGGCTACACCTTC. It specifies CAGSGYYGYTF. This chain joins TRBV7-2 and TRBJ1-2; no clear D gene. Germline CDR1 and CDR2: SGHTA and FQGNSA. Between the trimmed V and J ends, which lost 11 bases and 3 bases, there was a span of 10 bases. This CDR3 is built from 11 residues.

Comment on this clone: The junction departs from germline at one end; a sequencing error may be responsible. The V and J genes are TRBV7-9 and TRBJ2-7, with 7 positions matching TRBD1. CDR1 and CDR2 (germline): SEHNR, FQNEAQ (reference sequence). CDR3 length equals 15 residues. The DNA for the CDR3 is TGTGCCAGCAGCCTAGCACAGGGGATTGACTACGAGCAGTACTTC. This translates into CASSLAQGIDYEQYF.

This clone was counted a single time. The V gene is TRBV19, the J gene TRBJ1-2; TRBD1 matches 7 bases. Per the germline V gene, CDR1 is LNHDA and CDR2 is SQIVND (reference sequence). The CDR3 is made up of 15 amino acids. J gave up 8 bases and V 8 bases, and 17 bases lay outside the gene matches. CDR3 sequence: CASDPKQGYTGGYTF. The CDR3 region has the DNA TGTGCCAGTGATCCGAAACAGGGGTATACCGGGGGCTACACCTTC.

This clone was recorded only once. The chain links TRBV28 to TRBJ1-5; unclear D gene. The length of the CDR3 is 16 residues. The ends were cut back, 2 bases at V and 7 bases at J, with 18 bases in the middle. CDR1 MDHEN and CDR2 SYDVKM come from the germline V gene. The CDR3 coding sequence is TGTGCCAGCAGTTTAATAGCTAGCGTTGGAGGACAGCCCCAGCATTTT. It encodes CASSLIASVGGQPQHF.

The V and J genes are TRBV14 and TRBJ1-2, with D possibly TRBD1 on 6 matching bases. The V end was cut by 0 bases, the J end by 7 bases, with 9 bases between. Germline lookup yields CDR1 SGHDN and CDR2 FVKESK. The CDR3 loop spans 13 amino acids. The CDR3 DNA reads TGTGCCAGCAGCCAAGAAGGACAGTTTGGCTACACCTTC. The encoded protein is CASSQEGQFGYTF.

The table lists this clone with a count of one. This chain connects TRBV19 to TRBJ1-2; maybe TRBD1 (6 bases). The CDR3 contains 15 residues. The germline V gene encodes CDR1 LNHDA and CDR2 SQIVND (reference sequence). The V end was cut by 7 bases, the J end by 8 bases, with 23 bases between. The CDR3 sequence is CASTSRGGTGFGYTF. The CDR3 DNA is TGTGCCAGTACGAGCCGGGGGGGAACAGGGTTCGGCTACACCTTC.

The gene calls are TRBV7-8 and TRBJ2-3, with TRBD1 identical over 9 bases. V gave up 4 bases and J gave up 4 bases; unmatched junction bases: 9. CDR3 length: 16 residues. The germline V gene has CDR1 SGHVS and CDR2 FQNEAQ. The CDR3 protein is CASSSTGGAYSDTQYF. The CDR3 nucleotides read TGTGCCAGCAGCTCTACAGGGGGCGCGTACTCAGATACGCAGTATTTT.

This chain uses TRBV7-9 with TRBJ1-5; the D gene is possibly TRBD1 (6 bases). The ends were cut back, 3 bases at V and 6 bases at J, with 15 bases in the middle. CDR3 length equals 15 residues. Germline V gene lookup returns CDR1 SEHNR and CDR2 FQNEAQ (reference sequence). This CDR3 reads CASSFTGQSGQPQHF. The CDR3 DNA reads TGTGCCAGCAGCTTTACAGGGCAATCAGGTCAGCCCCAGCATTTT.

J is TRBJ1-2 and V is TRBV27; TRBD1 agrees at 11 bases. V gave up 6 bases and J gave up 4 bases; unmatched junction bases: 4. Per the germline V gene, CDR1 is MNHEY and CDR2 is SMNVEV (reference sequence). The CDR3 covers 14 residues. The CDR3 spells CASSRTGGAYGYTF. CDR3 DNA: TGTGCCAGCAGCCGGACAGGGGGCGCCTATGGCTACACCTTC.

CDR3 bases: TGTGCCAGCAGTGGAGGGGGTGGAAACACCATATATTTT. Amino acid sequence: CASSGGGGNTIYF. The chain couples TRBV2 to TRBJ1-3; D is perhaps TRBD1 (6 bases). The germline gives CDR1 SNHLY, CDR2 FYNNEI. CDR3 length: 13 amino acids. V lost 4 bases, J lost 3 bases, and 7 bases lay in between.

This clone was counted once. The gene calls are TRBV6-5 and TRBJ1-2; maybe TRBD1 (6 bases). The length of the CDR3 is 12 residues. Trimming shortened V by 7 bases and J by 6 bases, and 12 bases separated the two germline ends. The V gene's germline CDR1 is MNHEY and CDR2 SVGAGI. The CDR3 protein is CASTQGSNGYTF. CDR3 nucleotides: TGTGCCAGCACCCAGGGGAGCAATGGCTACACCTTC.

This chain links TRBV5-1 with TRBJ2-3, with 12 bases that match TRBD2. The germline V gene has CDR1 SGHRS and CDR2 YFSETQ. This CDR3 contains 16 residues. V gave up 0 bases and J gave up 8 bases; unmatched junction bases: 7. CDR3 bases: TGCGCCAGCAGCTTGGGACTAGCGGGGGCCCTTGGTACGCAGTATTTT. Translated: CASSLGLAGALGTQYF.

The chain couples TRBV10-3 to TRBJ2-1, with D possibly being TRBD2 (5 bases). V was pared by 6 bases and J by 2 bases, with 14 bases between. The CDR3 runs to 15 residues. Germline lookup yields CDR1 ENHRY and CDR2 SYGVKD. This CDR3 reads CAIRETGIAYNEQFF. Here the CDR3 DNA reads TGTGCCATCAGGGAGACGGGAATAGCCTACAATGAGCAGTTCTTC.